This TCR beta chain was identified during a study of cytomegalovirus exposure and HLA in healthy donors. Study outcomes and limitations: Prediction of most subjects' HLA-A and HLA-B alleles by TCR beta sequences was reportedly accurate.

Germline-derived CDR1 and CDR2 are MDHEN and SYDVKM. The junction had 3 bases not matched to a gene; V was cut back by 5 bases and J by 8 bases. The CDR3 covers 13 residues. The PCR made use of 60 Vbeta and 13 Jbeta primers. The assay was immunoSEQ multiplex PCR, and TCRdb's table has in-frame clones only and misses some. Among roughly 220,000 clones listed, under 70% were seen once. Regarding this clone: Its antigen remains unidentified.

Material for sequencing was PBMCs. The chain links TRBV28 to TRBJ1-4, with 9 bases lining up with TRBD1. The sequence came from a man aged 40-50 years in good health and CMV-seropositive. CDR3 DNA sequence: TGTGCCAGCAGTAGACAGGGGGGGGAAAAACTGTTTTTT. Translating it yields CASSRQGGEKLFF.